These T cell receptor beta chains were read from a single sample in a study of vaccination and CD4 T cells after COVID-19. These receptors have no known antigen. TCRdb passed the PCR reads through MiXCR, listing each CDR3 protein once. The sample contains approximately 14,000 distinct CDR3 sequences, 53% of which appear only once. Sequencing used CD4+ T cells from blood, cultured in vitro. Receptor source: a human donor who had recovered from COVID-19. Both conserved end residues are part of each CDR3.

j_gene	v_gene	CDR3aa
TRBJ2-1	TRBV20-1	CSALGGNNEQFF
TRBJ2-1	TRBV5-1	CASSGLAGVNEQFF
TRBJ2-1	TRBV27	CASSLTERELSYNEQFF
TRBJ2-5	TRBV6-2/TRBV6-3	CASSKVVTGGRETQYF
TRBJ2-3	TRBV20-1	CSVARAGTDTQYF
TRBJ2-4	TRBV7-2	CASSLWAGGMGAKNIQYF
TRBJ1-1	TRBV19	CASSHPYGSTEAFF
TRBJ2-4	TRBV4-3	CASSQEWRGTAIQYF
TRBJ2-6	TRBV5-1	CASSLSVSSGANVLTF
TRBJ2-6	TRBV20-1	CSARIPGGPGANVLTF
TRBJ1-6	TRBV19	CASSMGALGNSPLHF
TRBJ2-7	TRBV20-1	CSARSGYGLAGVVSSYEQYF
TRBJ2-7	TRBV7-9	CASSWTSGRAVGSYEQYF
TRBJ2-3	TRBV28	CASRVQGVTDTQYF
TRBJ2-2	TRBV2	CASQGQAIYLDTGELFF
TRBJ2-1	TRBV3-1	CASSQVLGGTFF
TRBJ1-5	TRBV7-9	CASSPGLNSNQPQHF
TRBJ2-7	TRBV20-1	CSAREGAMNYEQYF
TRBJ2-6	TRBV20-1	CSARDTRKGANVLTF
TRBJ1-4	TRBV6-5	CASSYSRSEKLFF
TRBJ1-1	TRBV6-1	CATRVRTGGDTEAFF
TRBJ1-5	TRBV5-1	CASSPGHNQQPQHF
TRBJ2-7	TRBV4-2	CASSPGEREAYEQYF
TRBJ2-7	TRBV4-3	CASSQQLLGAYEQYF
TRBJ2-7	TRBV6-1	CASSVTGERGEQYF
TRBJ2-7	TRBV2	CASSPTSGSSYEQYF
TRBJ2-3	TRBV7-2	CASSPSVFWEDTQYF
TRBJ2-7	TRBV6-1	CASTSRRLQYF
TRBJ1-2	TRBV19	CASSRPLGNYGYTF
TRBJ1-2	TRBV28	CASSPHVTGGKGYTF
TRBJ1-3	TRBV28	CASVGGGASGNTIYF
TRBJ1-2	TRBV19	CASSIRGRIYGYTF
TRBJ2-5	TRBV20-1	CSAILTSGRLETQYF
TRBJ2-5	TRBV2	CASSEYRDFQETQYF
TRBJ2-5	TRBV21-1	CASYEQCPQETQYF
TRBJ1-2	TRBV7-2	CASRERAIYGYTF
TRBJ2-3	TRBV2	CASSESLIVQDTQYF
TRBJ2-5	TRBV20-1	CSAGPKVTQYF
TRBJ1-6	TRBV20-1	CSATRDSKAPLHF
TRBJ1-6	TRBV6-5	CASSYSFGRTSSYNSPLHF
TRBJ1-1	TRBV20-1	CSAIEWGLLMNTEAFF
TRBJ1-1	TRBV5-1	CASSQRTGGDIPVNTEAFF
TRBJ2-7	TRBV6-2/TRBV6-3	CASRSSGSYEQYF
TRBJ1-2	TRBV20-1	CSARPTGQYYGYTF
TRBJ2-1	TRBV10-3	CAIKTPGHPSSYNEQFF
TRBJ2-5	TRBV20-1	CSAPRQGGETQYF
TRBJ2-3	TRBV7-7	CASSLAPPGVAGLSTDTQYF
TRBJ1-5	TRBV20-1	CSARLQGGSNRPQHF
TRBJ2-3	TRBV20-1	CSAVTSGRGSDTQYF
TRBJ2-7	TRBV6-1	CASSRTGGSYEQYF
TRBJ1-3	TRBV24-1	CATSAQPPGGTGNTIYF